A single sample gave rise to the 30 T cell receptor beta chains below, sequenced in a study of T cell responses to AZD1222 COVID-19 vaccine. The protocol was immunoSEQ multiplex PCR, while the TCRdb copy is restricted to in-frame clones and leaves out a portion. Here the sample spans over 75,000 clones, roughly nine tenths being singletons. Sequencing was performed on peripheral blood, taken on day 0 of AZD1222 vaccination. These receptors were obtained from an adult in good health.

The chain is built from TRBV2 and TRBJ1-3; no firm D call. With 7 bases removed from V and 4 bases from J, the gap between germline ends came to 8 bases. The CDR3 has 12 amino acids. In germline, CDR1 is SNHLY, CDR2 FYNNEI. The DNA for the CDR3 is TGTGCCAGCACCTTTTCGGGAAACACCATATATTTT. As protein: CASTFSGNTIYF. The full variable domain, rest sourced from reference TRBV2 and TRBJ1-3, is EPEVTQTPSHQVTQMGQEVILRCVPISNHLYFYWYRQILGQKVEFLVSFYNNEISEKSEIFDDQFSVERPDGSNFTLKIRSTKLEDSAMYFCASTFSGNTIYFGEGSWLTVV.

The gene calls are TRBV14 and TRBJ1-2; D gene uncertain. Per the germline V gene, CDR1 is SGHDN and CDR2 is FVKESK. CDR3 size: 13 residues. The V end was cut by 1 base, the J end by 2 bases, with 5 bases between. DNA of the CDR3: TGTGCCAGCAGCCAAGCCAGCAACTATGGCTACACCTTC. Translation gives CASSQASNYGYTF.

This clone was seen once. The rearrangement links TRBV6-5 to TRBJ2-7; TRBD2 agrees at 8 bases. Looked up from germline, CDR1 is MNHEY and CDR2 is SVGAGI. Unmatched junction bases numbered 2, after V lost 0 bases and J lost 4 bases. This CDR3 region has 14 residues. CDR3 bases: TGTGCCAGCAGTTACTCAGGCGGGAGGTACGAGCAGTACTTC. Residues: CASSYSGGRYEQYF.

The chain combines TRBV5-1 with TRBJ2-7, with D unclear. This CDR3 is 14 amino acids long. V shed 2 bases and J shed 3 bases, with 12 bases lying between them. Germline V gene sequence: CDR1 SGHRS, CDR2 YFSETQ. The CDR3 spells CASSFSTPGYEQYF. The CDR3 DNA is TGCGCCAGCAGCTTTTCGACCCCAGGCTACGAGCAGTACTTC.

The chain has TRBV29-1 and TRBJ2-7, with D uncertain. Trimming removed 5 bases from V and 3 bases from J, with 8 bases in between. This CDR3 is 11 amino acids long. The V gene's germline CDR1 is SQVTM and CDR2 ANQGSEA. This CDR3 is CSVHRDYEQYF. CDR3 sequence (DNA): TGCAGCGTTCACAGAGACTACGAGCAGTACTTC.

The V call is TRBV29-1, the J call TRBJ2-7, with D uncertain. The CDR3 loop spans 10 amino acids. Germline CDR1 SQVTM, CDR2 ANQGSEA. V was pared by 4 bases and J by 1 base, with 2 bases between. CDR3 loop: CSVVSYEQYF. As DNA, the CDR3 is TGCAGCGTTGTGTCCTACGAGCAGTACTTC.

J is TRBJ2-3 and V is TRBV7-6, with D possibly TRBD1 on 6 matching bases. The CDR3 runs to 17 residues. V gave up 5 bases and J gave up 2 bases, with 20 bases separating them. In germline, CDR1 is SGHVS, CDR2 FNYEAQ. CDR3 in DNA: TGTGCCAGCAGCCCCGGACAGACCGGGCCCCTCACAGATACGCAGTATTTT. As protein: CASSPGQTGPLTDTQYF. Based on the CDR3 plus reference TRBV7-6 and TRBJ2-3, the full variable domain is GAGVSQSPRYKVTKRGQDVALRCDPISGHVSLYWYRQALGQGPEFLTYFNYEAQQDKSGLPNDRFSAERPEGSISTLTIQRTEQRDSAMYRCASSPGQTGPLTDTQYFGPGTRLTVL.

This chain connects TRBV19 to TRBJ1-1; D might be TRBD1 (5 bases). There are 17 residues in the CDR3. V was trimmed by 3 bases and J by 4 bases, leaving 21 bases between them. Germline CDR1 is LNHDA and CDR2 is SQIVND (reference sequence). CDR3 residues: CASSMGQYVGVGTEAFF. The CDR3 DNA reads TGTGCCAGTAGTATGGGGCAGTACGTTGGGGTGGGCACTGAAGCTTTCTTT.

V is TRBV5-6 and J is TRBJ1-2, with TRBD1 identical over 7 bases. This CDR3 spans 13 amino acids. V trimming: 2 bases; J trimming: 7 bases; junction bases outside the gene matches: 5. Germline CDR1 and CDR2: SGHDT and YYEEEE. The DNA for the CDR3 is TGTGCCAGCAGCTTACAGGGGATAAGTGGCTACACCTTC. Its translation: CASSLQGISGYTF. The complete variable domain, with remaining parts taken from reference TRBV5-6 and TRBJ1-2, reads DAGVTQSPTHLIKTRGQQVTLRCSPKSGHDTVSWYQQALGQGPQFIFQYYEEEERQRGNFPDRFSGHQFPNYSSELNVNALLLGDSALYLCASSLQGISGYTFGSGTRLTVV.

The rearrangement links TRBV6-5 to TRBJ1-2; D is perhaps TRBD1 (6 bases). Germline V gives CDR1 MNHEY, CDR2 SVGAGI. The CDR3 runs 12 residues. Trimming pared 8 bases from V and 7 bases from J, leaving 14 bases between. The CDR3 DNA reads as TGTGCCAGCCAACCAGGGGTAGGTGGCTACACCTTC. It yields the protein CASQPGVGGYTF.

The DNA for the CDR3 is TGTGCCAGCAGTTACGGGGGGGACTTTAATTCACCCCTCCACTTT. Protein: CASSYGGDFNSPLHF. The V call is TRBV6-5, the J call TRBJ1-6; D may be TRBD1 (5 bases). V was cut by 2 bases and J by 6 bases, with 11 bases left in between. In germline, CDR1 is MNHEY, CDR2 SVGAGI. The CDR3 loop spans 15 amino acids.

DNA for the CDR3: TGCGCCAGCAGCCAGATGATGGGGGATCCCTACGAGCAGTACTTC. It specifies CASSQMMGDPYEQYF. This rearrangement joins TRBV4-1 to TRBJ2-7, with D possibly being TRBD1 or TRBD2 (5 bases each). The CDR3 is 15 residues long. CDR1 is MGHRA and CDR2 is YSYEKL in the germline V gene. V lost 3 bases to trimming and J lost 2 bases, with 14 bases between them.

The rearrangement uses TRBV5-5 and TRBJ1-2; D call uncertain. V was pared by 0 bases and J by 0 bases, with 9 bases between. CDR3 length: 15 amino acids. Per germline, CDR1 SGHKS and CDR2 YYEKEE (reference sequence). CDR3 loop: CASSLAPDPNYGYTF. The CDR3 region has the DNA TGTGCCAGCAGCTTGGCCCCGGATCCTAACTATGGCTACACCTTC.

V and J are TRBV30 and TRBJ2-7; D gene unclear. The CDR3 has 14 amino acids. The V and J ends lost 3 bases and 0 bases respectively, with 12 bases between them. The germline CDR1 and CDR2 sequences are GTSNPN and SVGIG (reference sequence). Written as DNA, the CDR3 is TGTGCCTGGAGAGGGCTGAGGAGCTCCTACGAGCAGTACTTC. It yields the protein CAWRGLRSSYEQYF.

This clone occurred once. The V call is TRBV5-1, the J call TRBJ2-5; the D gene could be TRBD1 or TRBD2 (5 bases each). The CDR3 is made up of 15 amino acids. V lost 1 base and J 5 bases, leaving 15 bases between the germline ends. In germline, CDR1 is SGHRS, CDR2 YFSETQ. CDR3 sequence reads: CASSLSPGTFETQYF. The CDR3 bases are TGCGCCAGCAGCTTGAGCCCCGGGACGTTTGAGACCCAGTACTTC.

The rearrangement uses TRBV3-1 (or the pseudogene TRBV3-2) and TRBJ2-1; 8 bases map to TRBD2. This CDR3 is built from 16 residues. After removal of 3 bases from V and 9 bases from J, the junction contained 13 bases not matched to a gene. Germline V gene data show CDR1 as LGHDT and CDR2 as YNNKEL (reference sequence). The chain's CDR3 is CASSQVFGRAGGEQFF. CDR3 coding DNA: TGTGCCAGCAGCCAGGTTTTCGGGAGGGCCGGGGGTGAGCAGTTCTTC.

The chain joins TRBV5-1 to TRBJ1-2, with D possibly matching TRBD1 (5 bases). V lost 4 bases to trimming and J lost 1 base, with 14 bases between them. This CDR3 has 15 amino acids. Germline loops: CDR1 SGHRS, CDR2 YFSETQ. The CDR3 loop reads CASSPGAGDNYGYTF. DNA of the CDR3: TGCGCCAGCAGCCCCGGGGCAGGCGATAACTATGGCTACACCTTC.

V and J are TRBV18 and TRBJ2-1; a possible D gene is TRBD2 (5 bases). Trimming removed 0 bases from V and 7 bases from J, with 7 bases in between. From germline, CDR1 is KGHSH and CDR2 LQKENI. The CDR3 extends over 13 amino acids. CDR3 nucleotides: TGTGCCAGCTCACCACCTAGCGCGAATGAGCAGTTCTTC. Residues: CASSPPSANEQFF.

The chain carries TRBV6-5 and TRBJ1-1; 7 nucleotides line up with TRBD1. Germline CDR1 reads MNHEY; CDR2 reads SVGAGI. Trimming cost V 4 bases and J 10 bases; bases outside gene matches: 12. CDR3 size: 14 residues. The CDR3 spells CASSSGQATLGAFF. In DNA, the CDR3 is TGTGCCAGCAGTTCAGGACAGGCTACGCTAGGAGCTTTCTTT.

This chain connects TRBV6-5 to TRBJ1-2; D is undetermined. CDR1 is MNHEY, CDR2 SVGAGI, per germline. Deletions cut 0 bases from V and 5 bases from J, with 16 bases between. This CDR3 is built from 16 residues. The CDR3 region has the DNA TGTGCCAGCAGTTACTCGAAACGGGCTGGAATTTATGGCTACACCTTC. It codes for CASSYSKRAGIYGYTF.

CDR3 loop: CATRSSGNTIYF. As DNA, the CDR3 is TGTGCTACGAGAAGCTCTGGAAACACCATATATTTT. This chain uses TRBV19 with TRBJ1-3; no clear D gene. The CDR3 consists of 12 residues. CDR1 is LNHDA and CDR2 is SQIVND in the germline V gene (reference sequence).

The CDR3 bases are TGTGCCAGCAGCCTAGGGACAGGGGACTATGGCTACACCTTC. Amino acids: CASSLGTGDYGYTF. The gene calls are TRBV6-5 and TRBJ1-2; 10 nucleotides match TRBD1. The germline CDR1 and CDR2 sequences are MNHEY and SVGAGI. The CDR3 totals 14 residues. Trimming took 6 bases from V and 3 from J; bases not matched to a gene: 4.

V gene TRBV19 combines with J gene TRBJ1-5; 8 positions match TRBD1. The CDR3 spans 13 residues. Germline V gives CDR1 LNHDA, CDR2 SQIVND (reference sequence). J was trimmed by 7 bases and V by 6 bases; bases with no gene match: 5. CDR3 nucleotides: TGTGCCAGTAGGGACAGGGTGGGACAGCCCCAGCATTTT. Protein: CASRDRVGQPQHF.

The V call is TRBV5-4, the J call TRBJ2-1; possible D gene TRBD2, 5 bases. The CDR3 has 14 residues. Trimming removed 4 bases from V and 2 bases from J, with 10 bases in between. Germline CDR1 is SGHNT and CDR2 is YYREEE (reference sequence). This CDR3 reads CASSLGVTYNEQFF. The CDR3 nucleotides are TGTGCCAGCAGCCTCGGGGTCACCTACAATGAGCAGTTCTTC.

This clone appeared a few times. The chain uses TRBV29-1 and TRBJ2-7, with 7 positions matching TRBD2. CDR1 and CDR2 from the germline V gene are SQVTM and ANQGSEA. Losses at the gene ends were 3 bases for V and 3 bases for J; bases not matched to a gene: 5. The CDR3 length is 13 residues. The CDR3 DNA reads as TGCAGCGTTGAGGGAGGGGACCTCTACGAGCAGTACTTC. As protein: CSVEGGDLYEQYF.

This clone showed up just a few times. The CDR3 DNA sequence: TGTGCCAGCAGCTTATCGGGACAGCCCCAGCATTTT. This sequence encodes CASSLSGQPQHF. V and J are TRBV11-2 and TRBJ1-5; D unclear. The CDR3 is 12 amino acids. The germline CDR1 and CDR2 sequences are SGHAT and FQNNGV. Trimming shortened V by 2 bases and J by 7 bases, and 6 bases separated the two germline ends.

Concerning this clone: The same CDR3 also results from other DNA sequences found in this sample. The chain carries TRBV2 and TRBJ1-3; D is unresolved. V shed 5 bases and J shed 0 bases, with 5 bases lying between them. The CDR3 loop spans 13 amino acids. CDR1 is SNHLY, CDR2 FYNNEI, per germline. CDR3 residues: CASSRDSGNTIYF. The CDR3, as DNA: TGTGCCAGCAGTCGGGACTCTGGAAACACCATATATTTT.

This chain connects TRBV9 to TRBJ2-7, with D unclear. In germline, CDR1 is SGDLS, CDR2 YYNGEE. The V and J ends lost 0 bases and 6 bases respectively, with 13 bases between them. The CDR3 is 14 residues long. In nucleotides, the CDR3 is TGTGCCAGCAGCGTAGGTGTGGTCCCCGGCGAGCAGTACTTC. Its protein product is CASSVGVVPGEQYF.

For the CDR3, the DNA is TGTGCCTGGATGGGACAGGGAGGAGGTTTCTGGAATGAGCAGTTCTTC. Protein: CAWMGQGGGFWNEQFF. The chain uses TRBV30 and TRBJ2-1, with 9 bases matching TRBD1. The CDR3 is made up of 16 amino acids. In germline, CDR1 is GTSNPN, CDR2 SVGIG (reference sequence). After removal of 4 bases from V and 7 bases from J, the junction contained 14 bases not matched to a gene.

The genes are TRBV3-1 (or the pseudogene TRBV3-2) and TRBJ2-7, with 9 bases identical to TRBD1. V was pared by 4 bases and J by 5 bases, with 12 bases of the junction left unmatched. There are 16 residues in the CDR3. Germline V gene lookup returns CDR1 LGHDT and CDR2 YNNKEL (reference sequence). CDR3 DNA: TGTGCCAGCAGCCCCTACCCCGGGGACAGGGACCACGAGCAGTACTTC. It specifies CASSPYPGDRDHEQYF.